The 17 T cell receptor beta chains below were found in one sample sequenced in a study of response to subunit inactivated influenza vaccine. TCRdb ran MiXCR on the RT-PCR reads and lists one entry per CDR3 protein. The sample carries 800,000 or so distinct CDR3 sequences, around 20% recorded once. Sequenced material: PBMCs from blood, taken 5 days after vaccination. The source of these receptors is a man aged 45 to 65 who received an inactivated influenza vaccine.

The V call is TRBV20-1, the J call TRBJ2-3; D perhaps matches TRBD2 (6 bases). In germline, CDR1 is DFQATT, CDR2 SNEGSKA (reference sequence). Trimming left V 1 base short and J 5 bases short, with 16 bases between. The CDR3 length is 15 residues. The CDR3 loop reads CSARVSREIKDTQYF. For the CDR3, the DNA is TGCAGTGCTAGAGTCTCCCGGGAGATTAAAGATACGCAGTATTTT.

The V gene is TRBV3-1, the J gene TRBJ2-5, with 10 bases that match TRBD2. This CDR3 contains 14 residues. Germline assignment: CDR1 LGHDT and CDR2 YNNKEL (reference sequence). J lost 9 bases, V lost 1 base, and 5 bases had no gene match. For the CDR3, the DNA is TGTGCCAGCAGCCAAGCGCTAGCGGGGGTACCCCAGTACTTC. It translates to CASSQALAGVPQYF.

This clonotype occurred a few times. The chain is built from TRBV12-3 or TRBV12-4 and TRBJ1-1; a possible D gene is TRBD1 (5 bases). Trimming pared 2 bases from V and 2 bases from J, leaving 9 bases between. The CDR3 consists of 14 residues. The DNA for the CDR3 is TGTGCCAGCAGTTTATTGGGGGGAAACACTGAAGCTTTCTTT. Translated: CASSLLGGNTEAFF.

The chain joins TRBV9 to TRBJ2-5; 9 nucleotides match TRBD2. In germline, CDR1 is SGDLS, CDR2 YYNGEE. Trimming at V came to 3 bases and at J to 5 bases, leaving 8 bases not matched to a gene. CDR3 length equals 15 residues. This chain's CDR3 is CASSALAGARETQYF. The DNA of the CDR3 is TGTGCCAGCAGCGCCTTAGCGGGAGCGAGGGAGACCCAGTACTTC.

The genes are TRBV3-1 and TRBJ2-1; TRBD2 agrees at 9 bases. This CDR3 contains 18 residues. Germline CDR1 reads LGHDT; CDR2 reads YNNKEL (reference sequence). DNA for the CDR3: TGTACCTTCAGTTCCCCGGGGCTAGCGGGGCACTCCTACAATGAGCAGTTCTTC. Translation: CTFSSPGLAGHSYNEQFF.

V and J are TRBV20-1 and TRBJ2-5; D is perhaps TRBD1 (5 bases). The CDR3 totals 15 residues. Germline CDR1 and CDR2: DFQATT and SNEGSKA (reference sequence). V was pared by 0 bases and J by 4 bases, with 15 bases between. The CDR3 nucleotides are TGCAGTGCTAGAGACCCCATTCAGGGTCGAGAGACCCAGTACTTC. Translated, it gives CSARDPIQGRETQYF.

The chain links TRBV5-6 to TRBJ2-1; D is unclear. The CDR3 is 13 residues long. Trimming stripped 5 bases from V and 6 bases from J, with 12 bases between. Germline values: CDR1 SGHDT, CDR2 YYEEEE. The CDR3 spells CASRPGLLNEQFF. CDR3 bases: TGTGCCAGCAGACCCGGGCTCCTCAATGAGCAGTTCTTC.

This chain uses TRBV6-5 with TRBJ2-3; D is undetermined. Trimming pared 2 bases from V and 4 bases from J, leaving 10 bases between. The CDR3 has 14 residues. Germline assignment: CDR1 MNHEY and CDR2 SVGAGI. CDR3: CASSYNPSSDTQYF. DNA for the CDR3: TGTGCCAGCAGTTACAACCCCTCGTCAGATACGCAGTATTTT.

The chain combines TRBV20-1 with TRBJ1-1, with D possibly TRBD1 on 6 matching bases. CDR1 is DFQATT and CDR2 is SNEGSKA in the germline V gene (reference sequence). V lost 3 bases to trimming and J lost 4 bases, with 15 bases between them. The CDR3 is made up of 14 amino acids. The CDR3 bases are TGCAGTGCTAGGTTTAAAGGGGGGATCACTGAAGCTTTCTTT. This translates into CSARFKGGITEAFF.

This clonotype was observed a few times. In nucleotides, the CDR3 is TGCAGTGCTAAAGAGGGGGCCGAAGAGACCCAGTACTTC. This encodes CSAKEGAEETQYF. The V gene is TRBV20-1, the J gene TRBJ2-5, with TRBD1 identical over 7 bases. The germline CDR1 and CDR2 sequences are DFQATT and SNEGSKA (reference sequence). The CDR3 length is 13 residues. With 4 bases clipped from V and 3 bases from J, the junction kept 5 bases outside the gene matches.

The chain links TRBV7-2 to TRBJ2-1; TRBD2 aligns across 11 bases. J lost 6 bases, V lost 2 bases, and 3 bases had no gene match. The CDR3 totals 15 residues. Looked up from germline, CDR1 is SGHTA and CDR2 is FQGNSA. As DNA, the CDR3 is TGTGCCAGCAGCTTATGGGGGACTAGCGGCAATGAGCAGTTCTTC. It is translated as CASSLWGTSGNEQFF.

The table lists this clonotype with a few counts. The chain combines TRBV27 with TRBJ1-1; the D is unclear. The CDR3 sequence is 15 residues long. The V gene lost 3 bases and the J gene lost 1 base, with 12 bases spanning the gap. CDR1 and CDR2 from the germline V gene are MNHEY and SMNVEV (reference sequence). The CDR3 here is CASSLARGWNTEAFF. Here the CDR3 DNA reads TGTGCCAGCAGTTTGGCCCGGGGATGGAACACTGAAGCTTTCTTT.

J is TRBJ2-2 and V is TRBV20-1; 7 bases are a match to TRBD1. The V segment lost 3 bases and the J segment 7 bases; nucleotides outside the gene matches: 5. In germline, CDR1 is DFQATT, CDR2 SNEGSKA (reference sequence). The CDR3 sequence is 13 residues long. The CDR3 spells CSARETGLGELFF. The CDR3 DNA reads as TGCAGTGCTAGGGAGACAGGGCTCGGGGAGCTGTTTTTT.

This clonotype was observed a few times. The V call is TRBV5-1, the J call TRBJ2-5; TRBD1 or TRBD2 may be the D gene (7 bases each). The CDR3 spans 16 residues. The V end lost 9 bases, the J end lost 5 bases, and 26 bases lay between the germline ends. CDR1 is SGHRS, CDR2 YFSETQ, per germline. In DNA form, the CDR3 reads TGCGCCACTCGAGCTGGAGGGGGCGGGGGATCGGAGACCCAGTACTTC. This translates into CATRAGGGGGSETQYF. The whole variable domain, remainder taken from reference TRBV5-1 and TRBJ2-5, is KAGVTQTPRYLIKTRGQQVTLSCSPISGHRSVSWYQQTPGQGLQFLFEYFSETQRNKGNFPGRFSGRQFSNSRSEMNVSTLELGDSALYLCATRAGGGGGSETQYFGPGTRLLVL.

As for this clonotype: A read error may account for a junction end that differs from germline. The gene calls are TRBV5-1 and TRBJ2-7, with TRBD1 as a possible D gene (5 bases). Germline V lookup: CDR1 SGHRS, CDR2 YFSETQ. This CDR3 is built from 18 residues. DNA for the CDR3: TGCGCTAGCAGCTTGGCCACAGGTGCCAGCCAGGCCTCCTACGAGCAGTACTTC. As protein: CASSLATGASQASYEQYF.

This chain joins TRBV4-3 and TRBJ1-1; D is possibly TRBD1 (5 bases). CDR1 is LGHNA, CDR2 YSLEER, per germline. Trimming took off 0 bases at V and 1 base at J, with 12 bases between the two ends. The CDR3 loop spans 16 amino acids. The CDR3 coding sequence is TGCGCCAGCAGCCAAGACGTTAGGGGCCGGAACACTGAAGCTTTCTTT. Protein sequence: CASSQDVRGRNTEAFF.

The J gene is TRBJ2-7, the V gene TRBV20-1; D may correspond to TRBD1 or TRBD2 (5 bases each). This CDR3 comprises 15 residues. From germline, CDR1 is DFQATT and CDR2 SNEGSKA (reference sequence). Trimming pared 0 bases from V and 3 bases from J, leaving 15 bases between. The CDR3 spells CSARDDGTWGYEQYF. In nucleotides, the CDR3 is TGCAGTGCTAGAGATGACGGGACCTGGGGCTACGAGCAGTACTTC.